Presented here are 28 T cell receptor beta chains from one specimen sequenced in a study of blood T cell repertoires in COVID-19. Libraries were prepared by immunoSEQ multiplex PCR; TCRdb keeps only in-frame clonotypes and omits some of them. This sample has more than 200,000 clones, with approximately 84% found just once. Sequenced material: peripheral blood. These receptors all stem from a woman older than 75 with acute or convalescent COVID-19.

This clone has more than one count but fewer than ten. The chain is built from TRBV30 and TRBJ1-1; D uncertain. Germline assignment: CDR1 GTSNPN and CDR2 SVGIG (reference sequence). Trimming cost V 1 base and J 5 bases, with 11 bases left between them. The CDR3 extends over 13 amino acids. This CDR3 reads CAWSANSGTEAFF. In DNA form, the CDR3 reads TGTGCCTGGAGTGCCAATTCGGGAACTGAAGCTTTCTTT. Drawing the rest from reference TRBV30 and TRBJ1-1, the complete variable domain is SQTIHQWPATLVQPVGSPLSLECTVEGTSNPNLYWYRQAAGRGLQLLFYSVGIGQISSEVPQNLSASRPQDRQFILSSKKLLLSDSGFYLCAWSANSGTEAFFGQGTRLTVV.

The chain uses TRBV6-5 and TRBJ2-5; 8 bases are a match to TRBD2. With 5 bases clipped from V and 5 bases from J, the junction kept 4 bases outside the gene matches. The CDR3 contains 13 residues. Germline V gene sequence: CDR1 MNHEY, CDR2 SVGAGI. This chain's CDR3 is CASSRAGVETQYF. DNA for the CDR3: TGTGCCAGCAGTCGAGCGGGGGTGGAGACCCAGTACTTC.

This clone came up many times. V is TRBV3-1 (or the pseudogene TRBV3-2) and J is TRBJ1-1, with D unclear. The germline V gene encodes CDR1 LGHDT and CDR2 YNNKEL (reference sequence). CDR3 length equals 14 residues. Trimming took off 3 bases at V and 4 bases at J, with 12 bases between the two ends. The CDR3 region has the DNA TGTGCCAGCAGCCACGAGGCCTATGCCACTGAAGCTTTCTTT. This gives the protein CASSHEAYATEAFF.

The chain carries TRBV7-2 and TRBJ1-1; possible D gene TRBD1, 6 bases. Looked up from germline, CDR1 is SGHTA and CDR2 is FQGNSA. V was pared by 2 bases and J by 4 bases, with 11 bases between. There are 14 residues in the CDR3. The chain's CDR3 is CASSLLGAGTEAFF. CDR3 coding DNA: TGTGCCAGCAGCTTACTGGGGGCGGGCACTGAAGCTTTCTTT.

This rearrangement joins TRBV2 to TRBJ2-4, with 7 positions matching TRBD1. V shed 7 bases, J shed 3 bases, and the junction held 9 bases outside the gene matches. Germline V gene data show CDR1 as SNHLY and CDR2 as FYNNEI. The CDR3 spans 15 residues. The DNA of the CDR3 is TGTGCCAGCACCGACAGGGCCCCTATCAAAAACATTCAGTACTTC. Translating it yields CASTDRAPIKNIQYF.

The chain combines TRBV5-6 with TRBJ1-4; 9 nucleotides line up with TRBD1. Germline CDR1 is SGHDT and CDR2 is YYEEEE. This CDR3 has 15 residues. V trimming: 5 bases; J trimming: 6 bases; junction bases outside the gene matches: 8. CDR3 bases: TGTGCCAGCAGTCCCCCTGGACAGGGGTATGAAAAACTGTTTTTT. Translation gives CASSPPGQGYEKLFF. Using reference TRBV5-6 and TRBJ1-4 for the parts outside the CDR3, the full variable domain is DAGVTQSPTHLIKTRGQQVTLRCSPKSGHDTVSWYQQALGQGPQFIFQYYEEEERQRGNFPDRFSGHQFPNYSSELNVNALLLGDSALYLCASSPPGQGYEKLFFGSGTQLSVL.

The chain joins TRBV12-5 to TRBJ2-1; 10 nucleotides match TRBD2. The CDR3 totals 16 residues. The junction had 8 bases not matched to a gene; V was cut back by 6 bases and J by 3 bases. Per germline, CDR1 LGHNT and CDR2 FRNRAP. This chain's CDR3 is CASGLTLAGGYNEQFF. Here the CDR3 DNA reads TGTGCTAGTGGCCTGACCTTAGCGGGGGGCTACAATGAGCAGTTCTTC.

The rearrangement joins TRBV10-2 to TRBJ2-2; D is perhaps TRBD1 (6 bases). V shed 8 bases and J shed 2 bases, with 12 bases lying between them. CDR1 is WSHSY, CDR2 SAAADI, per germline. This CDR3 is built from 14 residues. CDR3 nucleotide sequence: TGCGCCAGCGGTAGGACAGCCAACACCGGGGAGCTGTTTTTT. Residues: CASGRTANTGELFF.

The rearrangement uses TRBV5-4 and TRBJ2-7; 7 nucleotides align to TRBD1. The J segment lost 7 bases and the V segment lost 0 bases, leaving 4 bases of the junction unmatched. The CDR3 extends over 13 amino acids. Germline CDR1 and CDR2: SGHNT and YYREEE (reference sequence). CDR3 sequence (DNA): TGTGCCAGCAGCTTGGACAGGGGTCAAGAGCAGTACTTC. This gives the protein CASSLDRGQEQYF.

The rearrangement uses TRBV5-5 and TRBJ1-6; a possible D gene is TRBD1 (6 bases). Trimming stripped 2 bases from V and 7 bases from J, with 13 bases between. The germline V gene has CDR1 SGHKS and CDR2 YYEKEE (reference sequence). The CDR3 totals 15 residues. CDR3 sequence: CASSLGPGENSPLHF. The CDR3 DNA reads TGTGCCAGCAGCTTAGGGCCAGGGGAAAATTCACCCCTCCACTTT. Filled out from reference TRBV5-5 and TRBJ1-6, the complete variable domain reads DAGVTQSPTHLIKTRGQQVTLRCSPISGHKSVSWYQQVLGQGPQFIFQYYEKEERGRGNFPDRFSARQFPNYSSELNVNALLLGDSALYLCASSLGPGENSPLHFGNGTRLTVT.

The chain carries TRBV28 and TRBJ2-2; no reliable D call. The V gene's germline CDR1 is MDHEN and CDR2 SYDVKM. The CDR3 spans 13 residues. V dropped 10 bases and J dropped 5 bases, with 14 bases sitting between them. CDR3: CAILGLWTGELFF. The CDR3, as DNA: TGTGCCATTCTTGGGCTCTGGACCGGGGAGCTGTTTTTT.

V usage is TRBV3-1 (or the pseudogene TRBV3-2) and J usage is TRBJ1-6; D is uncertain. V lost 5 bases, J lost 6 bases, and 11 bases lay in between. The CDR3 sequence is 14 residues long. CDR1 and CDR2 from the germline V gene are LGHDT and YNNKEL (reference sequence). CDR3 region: CASSYSERNSPLHF. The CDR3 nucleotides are TGTGCCAGCAGCTACTCGGAGCGTAATTCACCCCTCCACTTT.

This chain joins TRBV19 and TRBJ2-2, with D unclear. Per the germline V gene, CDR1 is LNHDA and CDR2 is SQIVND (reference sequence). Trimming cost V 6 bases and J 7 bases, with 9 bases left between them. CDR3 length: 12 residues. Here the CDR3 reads CASSPVSGELFF. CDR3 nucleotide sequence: TGTGCCAGTAGCCCCGTCAGCGGGGAGCTGTTTTTT.

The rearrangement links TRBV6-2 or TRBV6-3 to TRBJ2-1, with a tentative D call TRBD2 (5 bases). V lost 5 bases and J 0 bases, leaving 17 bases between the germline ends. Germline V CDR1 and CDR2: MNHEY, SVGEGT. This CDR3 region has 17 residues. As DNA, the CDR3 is TGTGCCAGCAGTAGCCTCGGGGTCCCAACCTCCTACAATGAGCAGTTCTTC. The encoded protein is CASSSLGVPTSYNEQFF.

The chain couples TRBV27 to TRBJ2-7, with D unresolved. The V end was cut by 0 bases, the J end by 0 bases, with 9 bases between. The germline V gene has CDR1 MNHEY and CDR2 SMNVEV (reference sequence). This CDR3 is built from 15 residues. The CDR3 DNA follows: TGTGCCAGCAGTTTATCGGTCGCGAGCTCCTACGAGCAGTACTTC. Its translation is CASSLSVASSYEQYF.

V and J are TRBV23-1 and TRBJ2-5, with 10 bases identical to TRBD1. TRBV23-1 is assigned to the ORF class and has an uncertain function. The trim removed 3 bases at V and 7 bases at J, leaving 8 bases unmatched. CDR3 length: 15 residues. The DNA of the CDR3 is TGCGCCAGCAGTCAGAGACAGGGGGCATTTGGGACCCAGTACTTC. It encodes CASSQRQGAFGTQYF.

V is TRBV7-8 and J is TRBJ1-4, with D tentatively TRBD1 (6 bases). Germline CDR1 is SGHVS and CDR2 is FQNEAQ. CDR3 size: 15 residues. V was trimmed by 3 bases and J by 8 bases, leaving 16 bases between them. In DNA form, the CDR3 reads TGTGCCAGCAGCTTGGGGGCCCTCAATTTCGAAAAACTGTTTTTT. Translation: CASSLGALNFEKLFF.

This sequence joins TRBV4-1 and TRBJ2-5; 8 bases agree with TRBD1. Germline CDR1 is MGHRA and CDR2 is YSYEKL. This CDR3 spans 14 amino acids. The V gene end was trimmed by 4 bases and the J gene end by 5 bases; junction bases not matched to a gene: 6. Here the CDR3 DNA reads TGCGCCAGCAGCCTCCCGGACAGGGTGGAGACCCAGTACTTC. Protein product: CASSLPDRVETQYF.

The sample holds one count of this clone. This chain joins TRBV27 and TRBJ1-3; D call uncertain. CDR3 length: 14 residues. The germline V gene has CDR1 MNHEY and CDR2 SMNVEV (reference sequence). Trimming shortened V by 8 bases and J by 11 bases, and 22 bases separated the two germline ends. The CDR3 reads CASAPDGPSRAIYF. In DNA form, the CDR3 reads TGTGCCAGCGCACCTGACGGACCGTCGCGGGCCATATATTTT.

The CDR3 protein is CASSFDSGGSSYNEQFF. In DNA, the CDR3 is TGCGCCAGCAGCTTTGACTCAGGGGGTAGCTCCTACAATGAGCAGTTCTTC. The chain combines TRBV5-1 with TRBJ2-1; 7 nucleotides agree with TRBD1. CDR1 SGHRS and CDR2 YFSETQ come from the germline V gene. V dropped 2 bases and J dropped 0; count of bases not matched to a gene: 8. This CDR3 has 17 residues.

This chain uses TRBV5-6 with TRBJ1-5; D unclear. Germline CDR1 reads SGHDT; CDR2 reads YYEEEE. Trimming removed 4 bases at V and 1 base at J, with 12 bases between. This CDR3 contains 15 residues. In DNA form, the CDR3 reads TGTGCCAGCAGCCATGGACCGGGAAGCAATCAGCCCCAGCATTTT. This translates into CASSHGPGSNQPQHF.

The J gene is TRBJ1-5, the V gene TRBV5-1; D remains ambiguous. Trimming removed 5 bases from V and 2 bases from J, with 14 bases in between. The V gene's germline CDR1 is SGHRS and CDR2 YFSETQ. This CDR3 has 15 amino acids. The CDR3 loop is CASSPGGVGNQPQHF. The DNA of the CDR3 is TGCGCCAGCAGTCCTGGCGGGGTAGGCAATCAGCCCCAGCATTTT.

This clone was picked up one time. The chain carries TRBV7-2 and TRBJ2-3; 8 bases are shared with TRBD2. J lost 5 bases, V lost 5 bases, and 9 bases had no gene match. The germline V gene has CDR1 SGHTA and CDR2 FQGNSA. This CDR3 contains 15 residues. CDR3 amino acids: CASSLRLSGGDTQYF. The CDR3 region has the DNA TGTGCCAGCAGCCTCAGGTTGAGCGGGGGAGATACGCAGTATTTT.

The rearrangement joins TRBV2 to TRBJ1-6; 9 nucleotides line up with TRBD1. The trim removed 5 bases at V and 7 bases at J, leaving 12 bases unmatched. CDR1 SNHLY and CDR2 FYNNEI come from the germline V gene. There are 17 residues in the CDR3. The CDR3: CASSYAIPTGGNSPLHF. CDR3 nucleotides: TGTGCCAGCAGTTACGCAATTCCGACAGGGGGAAATTCACCCCTCCACTTT.

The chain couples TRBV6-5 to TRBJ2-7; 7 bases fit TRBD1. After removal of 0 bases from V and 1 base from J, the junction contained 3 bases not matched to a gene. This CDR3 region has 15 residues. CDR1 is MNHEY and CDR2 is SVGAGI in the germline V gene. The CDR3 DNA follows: TGTGCCAGCAGTTACTCGCAGGGACAGTCCTACGAGCAGTACTTC. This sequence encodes CASSYSQGQSYEQYF.

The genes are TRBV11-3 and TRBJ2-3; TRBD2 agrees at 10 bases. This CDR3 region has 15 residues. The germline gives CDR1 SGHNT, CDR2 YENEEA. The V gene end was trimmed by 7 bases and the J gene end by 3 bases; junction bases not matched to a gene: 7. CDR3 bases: TGTGCCAGCACGCAACGGACTAGCGGAACAGATACGCAGTATTTT. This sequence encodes CASTQRTSGTDTQYF. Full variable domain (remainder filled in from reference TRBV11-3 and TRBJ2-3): EAGVVQSPRYKIIEKKQPVAFWCNPISGHNTLYWYLQNLGQGPELLIRYENEEAVDDSQLPKDRFSAERLKGVDSTLKIQPAELGDSAVYLCASTQRTSGTDTQYFGPGTRLTVL.

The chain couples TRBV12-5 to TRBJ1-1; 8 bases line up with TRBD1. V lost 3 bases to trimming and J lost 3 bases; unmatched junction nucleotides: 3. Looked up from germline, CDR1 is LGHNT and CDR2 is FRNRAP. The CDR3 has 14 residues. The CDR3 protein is CASGFRTGHTEAFF. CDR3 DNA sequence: TGTGCTAGTGGTTTCCGGACAGGGCACACTGAAGCTTTCTTT.

The CDR3 nucleotides are TGTGCTAGTGGCTCCCGGGTCCGCAGCAATCAGCCCCAGCATTTT. It specifies CASGSRVRSNQPQHF. This chain joins TRBV12-5 and TRBJ1-5, with D unresolved. The CDR3 loop spans 15 amino acids. Germline CDR1 and CDR2: LGHNT and FRNRAP. Deletions cut 6 bases from V and 1 base from J, with 13 bases between.